The 10 T cell receptor beta chains reported below all come from one sample, sequenced in a study of blood T cell repertoires in COVID-19 (dated by TCRdb to 2018 to 2020). The protocol used for the library was the immunoSEQ multiplex PCR assay. TCRdb stores this immuneACCESS table with in-frame sequences only. Part of the clones is absent; in the studies checked, under half of the shortfall reflects unresolved V genes, and no reason is known for the rest. Present in this sample are about 94,000 clones, 70% to 90% of which were seen just once. Approximately 12% of the sample rests with the top ten. The specimen sequenced was peripheral blood. Receptors originate from a woman aged 60 to 75 in a cohort sampled during active or convalescent COVID-19.

The chain joins TRBV5-5 to TRBJ2-1; D is perhaps TRBD2 (7 bases). The CDR3 is made up of 14 amino acids. V shed 1 base and J shed 8 bases, with 13 bases lying between them. Germline values: CDR1 SGHKS, CDR2 YYEKEE (reference sequence). The CDR3 coding sequence is TGTGCCAGCAGCTTGATGGGAGGGGGAGATGAGCAGTTCTTC. Translation: CASSLMGGGDEQFF.

The chain joins TRBV11-1 to TRBJ1-2; weak D call: TRBD1 (5 bases). The ends were cut back, 5 bases at V and 5 bases at J, with 18 bases in the middle. The V gene's germline CDR1 is SGHAT and CDR2 FQDESV (reference sequence). This CDR3 region has 15 residues. Here the CDR3 reads CASSPSVGGNYGYTF. The CDR3 DNA is TGTGCCAGCAGCCCTTCCGTGGGGGGGAATTATGGCTACACCTTC.

DNA of the CDR3: TGTGCCAGCAGCGCAACTAGCGGGAGGGCCTGGAACATTCAGTACTTC. It translates to CASSATSGRAWNIQYF. This chain uses TRBV27 with TRBJ2-4, with 13 bases matching TRBD2. J lost 7 bases, V lost 6 bases, and 9 bases had no gene match. This CDR3 region has 16 residues. CDR1 MNHEY and CDR2 SMNVEV come from the germline V gene (reference sequence).

The CDR3 DNA is TGTGCCTGGAGTAGGGGAGATACGCAGTATTTT. This gives the protein CAWSRGDTQYF. The chain is built from TRBV30 and TRBJ2-3, with a weak D call TRBD1 (5 bases). The germline V gene has CDR1 GTSNPN and CDR2 SVGIG (reference sequence). The V and J ends lost 2 bases and 5 bases respectively, with 5 bases between them. The CDR3 loop spans 11 amino acids.

This clone was detected only once. The chain is built from TRBV6-5 and TRBJ2-5, with D tentatively TRBD1 (5 bases). Germline values: CDR1 MNHEY, CDR2 SVGAGI. This CDR3 comprises 15 residues. Trimming took 4 bases from V and 2 from J, leaving 14 bases between them. The CDR3 region is CASSSGGAGQETQYF. CDR3 in DNA: TGTGCCAGCAGTTCGGGTGGAGCAGGGCAAGAGACCCAGTACTTC.

The chain uses TRBV18 and TRBJ2-3; 11 bases fit TRBD2. Germline V gene lookup returns CDR1 KGHSH and CDR2 LQKENI. The CDR3 runs to 16 residues. V gave up 3 bases and J gave up 3 bases; unmatched junction bases: 5. The CDR3 coding sequence is TGTGCCAGCTCACCCCCGCTAGCGGGAGGAACAGATACGCAGTATTTT. Translated, it gives CASSPPLAGGTDTQYF.

The chain couples TRBV5-4 to TRBJ2-5, with 9 bases aligning to TRBD1. The V and J ends lost 4 bases and 2 bases, in that order; junction bases with no gene match: 12. This CDR3 region has 17 residues. Germline V gene sequence: CDR1 SGHNT, CDR2 YYREEE (reference sequence). CDR3 sequence (DNA): TGTGCCAGCAGCCCTCTGGGACAGGGCGGGCCGCAAGAGACCCAGTACTTC. Its translation: CASSPLGQGGPQETQYF.

The CDR3 region has the DNA TGCGCCAGCAGCCATTACAGTGGGGGGGATCGTGGAAACACCATATATTTT. Translation: CASSHYSGGDRGNTIYF. The chain has TRBV4-1 and TRBJ1-3, with TRBD1 as a possible D gene (5 bases). Germline V gene sequence: CDR1 MGHRA, CDR2 YSYEKL. V was pared by 3 bases and J by 3 bases, with 18 bases between. This CDR3 has 17 residues.

The chain joins TRBV19 to TRBJ1-4; a possible D gene is TRBD1 (6 bases). CDR1 LNHDA and CDR2 SQIVND come from the germline V gene (reference sequence). Trimming cost V 7 bases and J 7 bases, with 19 bases left between them. This CDR3 spans 15 amino acids. The CDR3 nucleotides are TGTGCCAGTACCACCTGGGGGCGAACCGCTGAAAAACTGTTTTTT. This codes for CASTTWGRTAEKLFF.

V and J are TRBV9 and TRBJ1-5, with a weak D call TRBD1 (5 bases). V was shortened by 0 bases and J by 9 bases, with 16 bases between the two germline ends. The CDR3 has 15 amino acids. The germline V gene has CDR1 SGDLS and CDR2 YYNGEE. The CDR3 loop reads CASSVDTNGGRPQHF. The CDR3 region has the DNA TGTGCCAGCAGCGTAGATACAAACGGGGGAAGGCCCCAGCATTTT.